Listed below are T cell receptor beta chains from one sample, sequenced in a study of blood T cell repertoires in COVID-19. This table comes from immunoSEQ multiplex PCR, and its TCRdb copy is limited to in-frame clones, with some not included. The sample holds some 69,000 clones, 65% to 85% seen once. The sequenced sample was peripheral blood. Receptor source: a man in his sixties with acute or convalescent COVID-19. Each CDR3 is given with its conserved first and last residue. The D gene is left open where the match is weak. Some rows mark clone size as missing; the rest say once, few, many or name a class of expanded clone.

clone size	CDR3 length	J gene	V gene	D gene	CDR3 protein	CDR3 DNA
once	15	TRBJ1-1	TRBV3-1/TRBV3-2	.	CASSPETGRGTEAFF	TGTGCCAGCAGCCCGGAAACAGGGAGAGGGACTGAAGCTTTCTTT
.	15	TRBJ2-3	TRBV5-1	.	CASSLDAGGTDTQYF	TGCGCCAGCAGCTTGGACGCAGGGGGCACAGATACGCAGTATTTT
.	16	TRBJ2-3	TRBV5-4	TRBD2	CASSRGSGIPPDTQYF	TGTGCCAGCAGCCGGGGGAGCGGGATCCCGCCAGATACGCAGTATTTT
.	16	TRBJ2-2	TRBV7-9	.	CASSLIVLVSTGELFF	TGTGCCAGCAGCTTAATAGTCTTGGTAAGCACCGGGGAGCTGTTTTTT
.	14	TRBJ1-1	TRBV29-1	.	CSVEYGSGNTEAFF	TGCAGCGTTGAATACGGATCGGGGAACACTGAAGCTTTCTTT
once	15	TRBJ1-4	TRBV6-5	.	CASSRQPITNEKLFF	TGTGCCAGCTCTCGACAGCCTATAACTAATGAAAAACTGTTTTTT
.	16	TRBJ1-4	TRBV7-2	TRBD1	CASSNVRTGGDEKLFF	TGTGCCAGCAGCAACGTTCGAACAGGGGGAGATGAAAAACTGTTTTTT
.	16	TRBJ2-5	TRBV5-8	TRBD2	CASSLISGGNQETQYF	TGTGCCAGCAGCCTTATTAGCGGGGGAAACCAAGAGACCCAGTACTTC
.	15	TRBJ2-4	TRBV4-1	.	CASSHSGVAKNIQYF	TGCGCCAGCAGCCATTCAGGGGTAGCCAAAAACATTCAGTACTTC
few	14	TRBJ2-7	TRBV5-1	.	CASSVGGRIYEQYF	TGCGCCAGCAGCGTGGGGGGCAGAATCTACGAGCAGTACTTC
many	13	TRBJ2-5	TRBV14	.	CASSEFGGGTQYF	TGTGCCAGCAGCGAGTTCGGGGGAGGGACCCAGTACTTC
.	15	TRBJ1-2	TRBV6-2/TRBV6-3	TRBD1	CASSKGDRGPYGYTF	TGTGCCAGCAGCAAAGGGGACAGAGGCCCCTATGGCTACACCTTC
.	16	TRBJ1-1	TRBV18	TRBD1	CASSPPTGVMNTEAFF	TGTGCCAGCTCACCACCGACAGGGGTGATGAACACTGAAGCTTTCTTT
.	17	TRBJ2-6	TRBV7-9	.	CASSPEGRGSGANVLTF	TGTGCCAGCAGCCCCGAGGGCAGGGGCTCTGGGGCCAACGTCCTGACTTTC
.	16	TRBJ1-4	TRBV5-8	.	CASSLGRSTTNEKLFF	TGTGCCAGCAGCTTGGGCAGGTCCACAACTAATGAAAAACTGTTTTTT
.	14	TRBJ2-1	TRBV7-2	TRBD2	CASSLGVPGGEQFF	TGTGCCAGCAGCTTAGGGGTCCCGGGAGGTGAGCAGTTCTTC
few	14	TRBJ1-2	TRBV3-1/TRBV3-2	.	CASSQLGQGGGYTF	TGTGCCAGCAGCCAACTTGGGCAGGGCGGCGGCTACACCTTC
few	13	TRBJ1-1	TRBV3-1/TRBV3-2	TRBD1	CASSTGGRTEAFF	TGTGCCAGCAGTACAGGGGGCAGAACTGAAGCTTTCTTT
once	14	TRBJ1-2	TRBV10-2	.	CASSSGQANYGYTF	TGCGCCAGCAGTTCAGGGCAAGCTAACTATGGCTACACCTTC
.	13	TRBJ2-1	TRBV20-1	TRBD2	CSAGGTNDNEQFF	TGCAGTGCTGGTGGGACTAATGACAATGAGCAGTTCTTC
.	14	TRBJ2-4	TRBV30	TRBD1	CAWSKPGQRNIQYF	TGTGCCTGGAGTAAACCGGGACAGAGAAACATTCAGTACTTC
.	15	TRBJ2-3	TRBV21-1	.	CASSKHSRESYTQYF	TGTGCCAGCAGCAAACATTCTAGGGAGTCCTATACGCAGTATTTT
few	15	TRBJ1-6	TRBV25-1	.	CASRRTGNTNSPLHF	TGTGCCAGCAGACGGACGGGGAACACTAATTCACCCCTCCACTTT
.	16	TRBJ1-1	TRBV6-2/TRBV6-3	.	CASSSPRSFGDTEAFF	TGTGCCAGCAGCTCCCCCCGGTCGTTTGGAGACACTGAAGCTTTCTTT
few	17	TRBJ2-3	TRBV4-3	TRBD2	CASSQPPTSGYPDTQYF	TGCGCCAGCAGCCAACCACCGACTAGCGGGTACCCAGATACGCAGTATTTT
.	16	TRBJ1-5	TRBV21-1	.	CASSKAGQGTHQPQHF	TGTGCCAGCAGCAAAGCGGGTCAGGGGACCCATCAGCCCCAGCATTTT
.	12	TRBJ1-2	TRBV12-3/TRBV12-4	.	CASSPRDYGYTF	TGTGCCAGCAGTCCCAGGGACTATGGCTACACCTTC
.	14	TRBJ1-2	TRBV5-8	TRBD1	CASSLVGTGDGYTF	TGTGCCAGCAGCTTGGTCGGGACAGGGGATGGCTACACCTTC
.	17	TRBJ2-6	TRBV5-4	TRBD2	CASTPGGGFSGANVLTF	TGTGCCAGCACACCCGGCGGGGGTTTCTCTGGGGCCAACGTCCTGACTTTC
.	17	TRBJ1-1	TRBV6-6	TRBD1	CASSLPNPGGRNTEAFF	TGTGCCAGCAGTCTTCCGAATCCAGGGGGCCGGAACACTGAAGCTTTCTTT
few	12	TRBJ1-1	TRBV3-1/TRBV3-2	.	CASSQGRVAAFF	TGTGCCAGCAGCCAAGGCCGGGTGGCAGCTTTCTTT
.	13	TRBJ1-2	TRBV9	TRBD1	CASSVVQGFGYTF	TGTGCCAGCAGCGTAGTACAGGGGTTTGGCTACACCTTC
.	14	TRBJ1-1	TRBV6-2/TRBV6-3	.	CASSYQAGDTEAFF	TGTGCCAGCAGTTACCAGGCAGGGGACACTGAAGCTTTCTTT
few	16	TRBJ1-1	TRBV14	TRBD1	CASSQDWTGRRTEAFF	TGTGCCAGCAGCCAAGATTGGACAGGCCGACGGACTGAAGCTTTCTTT
.	12	TRBJ2-7	TRBV7-2	.	CAIVLGVHEQYF	TGTGCCATAGTCCTCGGGGTCCACGAGCAGTACTTC
.	15	TRBJ1-6	TRBV6-5	.	CASTSQGGIDSPLHF	TGTGCCAGCACCTCTCAGGGAGGTATTGATTCACCCCTCCACTTT
.	14	TRBJ2-1	TRBV10-1	TRBD2	CASTGGVHYNEQFF	TGCGCCAGCACGGGGGGGGTCCACTACAATGAGCAGTTCTTC
few	19	TRBJ2-3	TRBV7-3	TRBD2	CASSSYRLAGGWSTDTQYF	TGTGCCAGCAGCTCATACAGGCTAGCGGGGGGCTGGAGCACAGATACGCAGTATTTT
.	14	TRBJ1-1	TRBV6-5	.	CASSYSRQNTEAFF	TGTGCCAGCAGTTACTCGAGGCAGAACACTGAAGCTTTCTTT
once	15	TRBJ2-1	TRBV2	TRBD2	CASGSGTSNYNEQFF	TGTGCCAGCGGCTCCGGGACTAGCAACTACAATGAGCAGTTCTTC
.	13	TRBJ1-1	TRBV5-1	TRBD1	CATGGQGNTEAFF	TGCGCCACAGGGGGACAGGGGAACACTGAAGCTTTCTTT
few	14	TRBJ2-2	TRBV7-9	.	CASSLTSGTGELFF	TGTGCCAGCAGCCTCACGTCCGGGACCGGGGAGCTGTTTTTT
.	16	TRBJ1-1	TRBV4-1	.	CASSQVKQGWDTEAFF	TGCGCCAGCAGCCAAGTTAAACAGGGATGGGACACTGAAGCTTTCTTT
.	17	TRBJ2-1	TRBV7-9	TRBD2	CASSPAQLAGGRNEQFF	TGTGCCAGCAGCCCGGCTCAACTAGCGGGGGGAAGGAATGAGCAGTTCTTC
.	16	TRBJ1-2	TRBV19	TRBD1	CASSILPNRGGYGYTF	TGTGCCAGTAGTATCCTCCCAAACAGGGGGGGCTATGGCTACACCTTC
.	14	TRBJ1-1	TRBV30	.	CAWGAGWANTEAFF	TGTGCCTGGGGGGCTGGGTGGGCGAACACTGAAGCTTTCTTT
.	13	TRBJ2-1	TRBV27	.	CASSPQVYNEQFF	TGTGCCAGCAGTCCGCAGGTGTACAATGAGCAGTTCTTC